By sample share, the clone carrying this TCR beta chain is medium-sized. Its antigen is undetermined. This entry comes from a study of early T cells in non-severe SARS-CoV-2 infection. Study-wide background: Sequencing used unsorted whole-blood bulk RNA, so chains lack pairing. Study outcomes and limitations: Comparison of clonotypes with VDJdb favored anti-spike CD8 responses while missing private and CD4 specificities.

Researchers tagged individual cDNA molecules with unique molecular identifiers. TCRdb passed the 5' RACE reads through MiXCR, listing each CDR3 protein once. The table records 17,000 or so distinct CDR3 sequences, about 5.4% of them present only once. The CDR3 is made up of 18 amino acids. Unmatched junction bases numbered 14, after V lost 5 bases and J lost 2 bases. Germline V gene lookup returns CDR1 LNHDA and CDR2 SQIVND (reference sequence). The TCR comes from an adult who was a healthcare worker with PCR-confirmed SARS-CoV-2 infection or an uninfected control (not recorded which). The gene calls are TRBV19 and TRBJ2-5; 10 bases line up with TRBD2. The sample consisted of whole blood, taken at baseline. The CDR3 coding sequence is TGTGCCAGTAGTTCCGGGACTAGCGTTCTTTTCGCTCAAGAGACCCAGTACTTC. This sequence encodes CASSSGTSVLFAQETQYF.